This T cell receptor (beta chain) was documented in a study of blood T cells in healthy people across ages. Study findings and constraints: Without sorted subsets, naive and antigen-experienced compartments could not be conclusively compared.

This CDR3 has 16 amino acids. Germline V lookup: CDR1 MNHNS, CDR2 SASEGT. J was trimmed by 7 bases and V by 0 bases; bases with no gene match: 6. Sample-barcoded 5' priming and a J-beta primer mix drove a second PCR of roughly 6 to 12 cycles. Researchers report that each sample yielded at least 2.5 million CDR3-containing paired-end reads. TCRdb itself ran the 5' RACE reads through MiXCR, one entry per CDR3 protein. The sample comprises 600,000 or so distinct CDR3 sequences, roughly 31% of which are singletons, and 15% to 19% rests with the top ten. This clonotype was observed a handful of times. Antigen specificity is unknown.

The clonotype comes from a woman at least 80 years old in good health. The sample was blood. The genes are TRBV6-1 and TRBJ1-1; TRBD1 agrees at 12 bases. Here the CDR3 reads CASSEALGQGAVEAFF. CDR3 nucleotide sequence: TGTGCCAGCAGTGAAGCGCTGGGACAGGGGGCGGTTGAAGCTTTCTTT.